Presented here are 30 T cell receptor beta chains from one specimen sequenced in a study of PD-L1 blockade in urothelial cancer. Measured with immunoSEQ multiplex PCR; TCRdb has only the in-frame clones, and not every one. The sample consists of some 50,000 clones, around 88% of them appearing once. Time point: pretreatment peripheral blood. The source was PBMCs, collected around atezolizumab (anti-PD-L1) treatment. The receptors shown here come from a woman aged 60 to 75 with urothelial cancer.

The chain links TRBV4-2 to TRBJ1-2, with TRBD1 matching 9 bases. The CDR3 totals 20 residues. The V gene's germline CDR1 is LGHNA and CDR2 YNFKEQ. V trimming: 4 bases; J trimming: 8 bases; junction bases outside the gene matches: 26. CDR3 region: CASSPQRDRVGLLQTRGYTF. In DNA form, the CDR3 reads TGTGCCAGCAGCCCCCAACGGGACAGGGTAGGGTTGTTACAAACACGAGGCTACACCTTC.

The chain has TRBV7-6 and TRBJ2-3; 7 bases map to TRBD2. The CDR3 is made up of 13 amino acids. CDR1 is SGHVS and CDR2 is FNYEAQ in the germline V gene. With 1 base clipped from V and 8 bases from J, the junction kept 3 bases outside the gene matches. The CDR3 region is CASSLGREGTQYF. DNA for the CDR3: TGTGCCAGCAGCTTAGGTAGGGAGGGTACGCAGTATTTT.

This clone was seen only a few times. The chain couples TRBV19 to TRBJ2-3, with 8 bases matching TRBD2. In germline, CDR1 is LNHDA, CDR2 SQIVND (reference sequence). Trimming cost V 5 bases and J 6 bases; bases outside gene matches: 13. This CDR3 spans 16 amino acids. The CDR3 loop reads CASSPWTSLGRDTQYF. CDR3 in DNA: TGTGCCAGTAGTCCCTGGACTAGCCTGGGGAGGGATACGCAGTATTTT. Full variable domain (remainder filled in from reference TRBV19 and TRBJ2-3): DGGITQSPKYLFRKEGQNVTLSCEQNLNHDAMYWYRQDPGQGLRLIYYSQIVNDFQKGDIAEGYSVSREKKESFPLTVTSAQKNPTAFYLCASSPWTSLGRDTQYFGPGTRLTVL.

This chain links TRBV9 with TRBJ1-5, with 9 nucleotides matching TRBD1. The CDR3 consists of 15 residues. Germline V gene data show CDR1 as SGDLS and CDR2 as YYNGEE. J was trimmed by 7 bases and V by 2 bases; bases with no gene match: 7. CDR3 nucleotide sequence: TGTGCCAGCAGCGTGGGACAGGGCGTAGGCCAGCCCCAGCATTTT. Encoded protein: CASSVGQGVGQPQHF.

The V gene is TRBV6-6, the J gene TRBJ2-1; perhaps TRBD2 as D (6 bases). CDR1 and CDR2 (germline): MNHNY, SVGAGI (reference sequence). The CDR3 extends over 15 amino acids. V was shortened by 3 bases and J by 7 bases, with 16 bases between the two germline ends. CDR3 sequence reads: CASSYRGEVWNEQFF. In DNA, the CDR3 is TGTGCCAGCAGTTATCGTGGGGAGGTTTGGAATGAGCAGTTCTTC.

V usage is TRBV29-1 and J usage is TRBJ2-3; TRBD2 matches at 11 bases. The CDR3 has 17 residues. V shed 6 bases, J shed 1 base, and the junction held 12 bases outside the gene matches. Germline V gene lookup returns CDR1 SQVTM and CDR2 ANQGSEA. DNA of the CDR3: TGCAGCGTACGACTAGCGGGACCGATAATTGGCACAGATACGCAGTATTTT. Translated: CSVRLAGPIIGTDTQYF.

The chain has TRBV19 and TRBJ1-1, with 8 bases aligning to TRBD1. V dropped 6 bases and J dropped 2; count of bases not matched to a gene: 8. The germline CDR1 and CDR2 sequences are LNHDA and SQIVND (reference sequence). The CDR3 length is 15 residues. In DNA, the CDR3 is TGTGCCAGTAGACGGACAGGGCCCCTTAACACTGAAGCTTTCTTT. This encodes CASRRTGPLNTEAFF.

The chain employs TRBV28 and TRBJ2-5; 8 nucleotides align to TRBD2. Per the germline V gene, CDR1 is MDHEN and CDR2 is SYDVKM. V shed 6 bases and J 3 bases; nucleotides not matched to a gene: 9. The CDR3 spans 15 residues. CDR3 region: CASRQPGLGKETQYF. CDR3 DNA sequence: TGTGCCAGCAGACAACCGGGACTAGGGAAAGAGACCCAGTACTTC.

The chain has TRBV7-9 and TRBJ2-2; TRBD2 aligns across 8 bases. Germline lookup yields CDR1 SEHNR and CDR2 FQNEAQ (reference sequence). This CDR3 is built from 15 residues. Trimming cost V 5 bases and J 0 bases; bases outside gene matches: 2. The chain's CDR3 is CASSGLAANTGELFF. The CDR3 nucleotides are TGTGCCAGCAGCGGACTAGCTGCGAACACCGGGGAGCTGTTTTTT. Filled out from reference TRBV7-9 and TRBJ2-2, the complete variable domain reads DTGVSQNPRHKITKRGQNVTFRCDPISEHNRLYWYRQTLGQGPEFLTYFQNEAQLEKSRLLSDRFSAERPKGSFSTLEIQRTEQGDSAMYLCASSGLAANTGELFFGEGSRLTVL.

The V and J genes are TRBV5-1 and TRBJ1-1, with no clear D. There are 14 residues in the CDR3. Per the germline V gene, CDR1 is SGHRS and CDR2 is YFSETQ. With 4 bases removed from V and 6 bases from J, the gap between germline ends came to 16 bases. CDR3 residues: CASSPWAEGAEAFF. For the CDR3, the DNA is TGCGCCAGCAGCCCGTGGGCGGAGGGCGCTGAAGCTTTCTTT.

This sequence joins TRBV18 and TRBJ1-5; possible D gene TRBD1, 5 bases. The V end was cut by 3 bases, the J end by 4 bases, with 10 bases between. This CDR3 is built from 14 residues. CDR1 is KGHSH, CDR2 LQKENI, per germline. CDR3 nucleotides: TGTGCCAGCTCACCCTCAGGGATTAATCAGCCCCAGCATTTT. As protein: CASSPSGINQPQHF.

This rearrangement joins TRBV5-4 to TRBJ2-1; D gene unclear. CDR1 is SGHNT, CDR2 YYREEE, per germline (reference sequence). V was pared by 4 bases and J by 1 base, with 18 bases between. The CDR3 loop spans 17 amino acids. The CDR3 loop reads CASSTRSRSQSYNEQFF. In DNA, the CDR3 is TGTGCCAGCAGCACCCGATCCAGGTCGCAATCCTACAATGAGCAGTTCTTC.

The chain has TRBV7-2 and TRBJ2-7; possibly TRBD2 for D (6 bases). The CDR3 spans 14 residues. Per the germline V gene, CDR1 is SGHTA and CDR2 is FQGNSA. The V end lost 6 bases, the J end lost 7 bases, and 19 bases lay between the germline ends. This CDR3 is CASRPSGGSGEQYF. CDR3 coding DNA: TGTGCCAGCAGACCCTCCGGGGGTTCGGGGGAGCAGTACTTC.

The chain recombines TRBV10-3 with TRBJ2-2; D is perhaps TRBD2 (6 bases). CDR3 length equals 13 residues. Germline V gene data show CDR1 as ENHRY and CDR2 as SYGVKD. V lost 2 bases to trimming and J lost 7 bases, with 8 bases between them. The CDR3 loop is CAISEAGNGELFF. The CDR3 coding sequence is TGTGCCATCAGTGAGGCGGGAAACGGGGAGCTGTTTTTT.

The chain has TRBV29-1 and TRBJ1-2; the D gene is possibly TRBD1 (5 bases). V was shortened by 2 bases and J by 0 bases, with 13 bases between the two germline ends. The germline gives CDR1 SQVTM, CDR2 ANQGSEA. The CDR3 runs 15 residues. DNA for the CDR3: TGCAGCGTTGAAACGCGGGGGAAGACTAACTATGGCTACACCTTC. Its translation: CSVETRGKTNYGYTF.

The rearrangement joins TRBV10-3 to TRBJ1-5, with 10 bases that match TRBD1. Germline CDR1 is ENHRY and CDR2 is SYGVKD. The CDR3 runs 14 residues. V trimming: 6 bases; J trimming: 5 bases; junction bases outside the gene matches: 4. The CDR3 DNA sequence: TGTGCCATCAGGGGGGACAGGGGAGATCAGCCCCAGCATTTT. Protein product: CAIRGDRGDQPQHF.

The genes are TRBV2 and TRBJ2-2, with 9 bases that match TRBD2. V was pared by 4 bases and J by 6 bases, with 15 bases of the junction left unmatched. CDR3 size: 18 residues. From germline, CDR1 is SNHLY and CDR2 FYNNEI. CDR3 loop: CASSVSEAGGLGSGELFF. The CDR3 DNA reads as TGTGCCAGCAGTGTCTCGGAGGCGGGGGGGCTAGGGTCCGGGGAGCTGTTTTTT.

This chain connects TRBV7-9 to TRBJ1-1; 8 bases are shared with TRBD1. The CDR3 is 15 amino acids. Germline V gene lookup returns CDR1 SEHNR and CDR2 FQNEAQ (reference sequence). V dropped 2 bases and J dropped 1; count of bases not matched to a gene: 3. The CDR3 loop reads CASSLRTGTNTEAFF. CDR3 sequence (DNA): TGTGCCAGCAGCTTAAGGACAGGGACGAACACTGAAGCTTTCTTT.

The rearrangement joins TRBV7-2 to TRBJ2-3; possible D gene TRBD1, 6 bases. The V and J ends lost 7 bases and 0 bases respectively, with 14 bases between them. Germline lookup yields CDR1 SGHTA and CDR2 FQGNSA. CDR3 length: 15 amino acids. Here the CDR3 reads CASTDVDRSTDTQYF. The CDR3 coding sequence is TGTGCCAGCACCGACGTGGACAGAAGCACAGATACGCAGTATTTT.

V usage is TRBV6-5 and J usage is TRBJ1-4; D is unresolved. Trimming left V 5 bases short and J 4 bases short, with 14 bases between. Germline loops: CDR1 MNHEY, CDR2 SVGAGI. CDR3 length: 15 residues. DNA of the CDR3: TGTGCCAGCAGTCAAACCGGGTCCTATAATGAAAAACTGTTTTTT. It codes for CASSQTGSYNEKLFF.

The rearrangement joins TRBV9 to TRBJ1-1; TRBD1 aligns across 9 bases. The V gene end was trimmed by 4 bases and the J gene end by 5 bases; junction bases not matched to a gene: 12. The CDR3 loop spans 16 amino acids. The germline gives CDR1 SGDLS, CDR2 YYNGEE. CDR3 protein: CASSPGTGPRRTEAFF. DNA of the CDR3: TGTGCCAGCAGCCCCGGGACAGGGCCCAGAAGAACTGAAGCTTTCTTT. Full variable domain (remainder filled in from reference TRBV9 and TRBJ1-1): DSGVTQTPKHLITATGQRVTLRCSPRSGDLSVYWYQQSLDQGLQFLIQYYNGEERAKGNILERFSAQQFPDLHSELNLSSLELGDSALYFCASSPGTGPRRTEAFFGQGTRLTVV.

The chain recombines TRBV7-2 with TRBJ2-7; D is possibly TRBD1 (5 bases). CDR3 size: 14 residues. Germline V lookup: CDR1 SGHTA, CDR2 FQGNSA. V was shortened by 2 bases and J by 9 bases, with 17 bases between the two germline ends. This chain's CDR3 is CASSLSRAPFGQYF. The DNA for the CDR3 is TGTGCCAGCAGCTTATCCAGGGCTCCCTTTGGGCAGTACTTC.

The CDR3 loop is CASSQEPDSPNTGELFF. The CDR3 DNA sequence: TGTGCCAGCAGCCAGGAACCGGACAGTCCGAACACCGGGGAGCTGTTTTTT. This chain uses TRBV4-2 with TRBJ2-2; tentatively, D is TRBD1 (6 bases). This CDR3 is 17 amino acids long. CDR1 is LGHNA and CDR2 is YNFKEQ in the germline V gene. Trimming pared 3 bases from V and 0 bases from J, leaving 14 bases between.

The chain combines TRBV5-4 with TRBJ2-2, with TRBD1 identical over 11 bases. The germline V gene encodes CDR1 SGHNT and CDR2 YYREEE (reference sequence). CDR3 size: 19 residues. With V trimmed by 2 bases and J by 4 bases, 13 bases remained unmatched. This CDR3 is CASSLIDDGTGGPTGELFF. CDR3 DNA sequence: TGTGCCAGCAGCTTAATAGACGACGGGACAGGGGGTCCCACCGGGGAGCTGTTTTTT.

The chain employs TRBV6-1 and TRBJ2-3, with 10 bases lining up with TRBD1. The CDR3 has 13 amino acids. V lost 6 bases to trimming and J lost 5 bases; unmatched junction nucleotides: 2. Germline-derived CDR1 and CDR2 are MNHNS and SASEGT. This chain's CDR3 is CASRGTGEDTQYF. DNA for the CDR3: TGTGCCAGCAGGGGGACAGGGGAAGATACGCAGTATTTT.

The rearrangement uses TRBV19 and TRBJ2-4; D is unclear. The CDR3 is made up of 14 amino acids. Germline V gene data show CDR1 as LNHDA and CDR2 as SQIVND (reference sequence). With 2 bases removed from V and 7 bases from J, the gap between germline ends came to 12 bases. CDR3 DNA sequence: TGTGCCAGTAGTATATCGGGTGGGTTGAACATTCAGTACTTC. This encodes CASSISGGLNIQYF.

V usage is TRBV19 and J usage is TRBJ1-3; 7 bases fit TRBD1. This CDR3 contains 14 residues. The germline CDR1 and CDR2 sequences are LNHDA and SQIVND (reference sequence). Unmatched junction bases numbered 5, after V lost 5 bases and J lost 4 bases. The CDR3 reads CASSSTGAGNTIYF. The CDR3 region has the DNA TGTGCCAGTAGTTCAACAGGGGCGGGAAACACCATATATTTT. The full variable domain, completed using reference TRBV19 and TRBJ1-3, is DGGITQSPKYLFRKEGQNVTLSCEQNLNHDAMYWYRQDPGQGLRLIYYSQIVNDFQKGDIAEGYSVSREKKESFPLTVTSAQKNPTAFYLCASSSTGAGNTIYFGEGSWLTVV.

The chain has TRBV7-3 and TRBJ2-7; 14 bases map to TRBD2. Germline V lookup: CDR1 SGHTA, CDR2 FQGTGA. Trimming removed 5 bases from V and 9 bases from J; junction bases left unmatched: 6. The CDR3 extends over 14 amino acids. The CDR3 sequence: CASSENGLAGGQYF. The CDR3 DNA follows: TGTGCCAGCAGCGAAAACGGACTAGCGGGGGGGCAGTACTTC.

This clone is a singleton in its sample. The CDR3 DNA reads as TGTGCCAGCAGTCTGTCTCCTGGCAGTACTGAAGCTTTCTTT. Translated: CASSLSPGSTEAFF. The V and J genes are TRBV5-4 and TRBJ1-1; D gene unclear. V lost 5 bases to trimming and J lost 5 bases, with 16 bases between them. The CDR3 consists of 14 residues. Germline V gene sequence: CDR1 SGHNT, CDR2 YYREEE (reference sequence).

As DNA, the CDR3 is TGTGCCAGCAGCTTCGTCCCCAACACCGGGGAGCTGTTTTTT. Protein: CASSFVPNTGELFF. The chain has TRBV5-5 and TRBJ2-2; D not resolved. The CDR3 loop spans 14 amino acids. V lost 2 bases and J 2 bases, leaving 7 bases between the germline ends. Germline CDR1 reads SGHKS; CDR2 reads YYEKEE (reference sequence).